The next 14 T cell receptor beta chains were all read from a single sample in a study of T cell responses to AZD1222 COVID-19 vaccine. TCRdb's table, derived via immunoSEQ multiplex PCR, lists solely in-frame clones and lacks some. The sample lists over 120,000 clones, 80% to 90% occurring once. The starting material was peripheral blood, obtained on day 0 of AZD1222 vaccination. Every receptor here comes from an adult in good health.

The chain employs TRBV28 and TRBJ1-1, with unresolved D. Deletions cut 3 bases from V and 0 bases from J, with 11 bases between. This CDR3 is built from 15 residues. Germline CDR1 MDHEN, CDR2 SYDVKM. This CDR3 is CASSLGDQVNTEAFF. The CDR3 region has the DNA TGTGCCAGCAGTTTGGGAGATCAGGTGAACACTGAAGCTTTCTTT.

The CDR3 reads CASSYNLGSTEAFF. DNA of the CDR3: TGTGCCAGCAGCTACAACTTGGGAAGCACTGAAGCTTTCTTT. The rearrangement joins TRBV3-1 (or the pseudogene TRBV3-2) to TRBJ1-1; no clear D gene. Germline V gene lookup returns CDR1 LGHDT and CDR2 YNNKEL (reference sequence). The CDR3 is 14 residues long. Trimming pared 5 bases from V and 4 bases from J, leaving 14 bases between.

The rearrangement links TRBV5-1 to TRBJ2-7, with D maybe TRBD2 (6 bases). Trimming pared 2 bases from V and 6 bases from J, leaving 15 bases between. This CDR3 is 14 amino acids long. Germline CDR1 is SGHRS and CDR2 is YFSETQ. In nucleotides, the CDR3 is TGCGCCAGCAGCTTACTAGCTAATCCCGGCGAGCAGTACTTC. Its translation is CASSLLANPGEQYF.

In DNA form, the CDR3 reads TGCGCCAGCAGCCCCAACCAAGGACTTTTCAATCAGCCCCAGCATTTT. The encoded protein is CASSPNQGLFNQPQHF. The gene calls are TRBV4-1 and TRBJ1-5; no firm D call. Germline V gene data show CDR1 as MGHRA and CDR2 as YSYEKL. The CDR3 is made up of 16 amino acids. Trimming shortened V by 4 bases and J by 3 bases, and 16 bases separated the two germline ends.

This clone was counted only a few times. The V gene is TRBV7-2, the J gene TRBJ2-7, with a possible D match to TRBD1 (5 bases). The germline gives CDR1 SGHTA, CDR2 FQGNSA. The V gene lost 1 base and the J gene lost 5 bases, with 12 bases spanning the gap. The CDR3 totals 14 residues. CDR3 in amino acids: CASSLEAGLHEQYF. The CDR3, as DNA: TGTGCCAGCAGCTTAGAGGCAGGGCTTCACGAGCAGTACTTC.

The chain has TRBV6-5 and TRBJ1-1; D not certain. Trimming left V 0 bases short and J 5 bases short, with 7 bases between. The CDR3 sequence is 13 residues long. Germline V gives CDR1 MNHEY, CDR2 SVGAGI. The CDR3, as DNA: TGTGCCAGCAGTTACTCTTGGAGGACTGAAGCTTTCTTT. Protein sequence: CASSYSWRTEAFF.

The rearrangement links TRBV5-4 to TRBJ1-1; 7 bases map to TRBD1. Germline CDR1 and CDR2: SGHNT and YYREEE (reference sequence). CDR3 length: 15 residues. V was pared by 4 bases and J by 2 bases, with 8 bases of the junction left unmatched. The CDR3 here is CASSVQGSTNTEAFF. The CDR3 region has the DNA TGTGCCAGCAGCGTACAGGGGAGTACAAACACTGAAGCTTTCTTT.

The chain carries TRBV6-2 or TRBV6-3 and TRBJ2-1; a weak D match, TRBD2 (6 bases). Trimming shortened V by 5 bases and J by 5 bases, and 10 bases separated the two germline ends. The germline CDR1 and CDR2 sequences are MNHEY and SVGEGT. The CDR3 totals 13 residues. CDR3 region: CASSDGGNNEQFF. The CDR3 DNA sequence: TGTGCCAGCAGTGATGGGGGGAACAATGAGCAGTTCTTC.

This sequence joins TRBV29-1 and TRBJ2-3; 8 bases agree with TRBD2. Germline CDR1 reads SQVTM; CDR2 reads ANQGSEA. This CDR3 is 12 amino acids long. The CDR3 nucleotides read TGCATCGGGGGGGCGGGCACAGATACGCAGTATTTT. Protein: CIGGAGTDTQYF.

V usage is TRBV2 and J usage is TRBJ2-7, with 10 positions matching TRBD1. Germline assignment: CDR1 SNHLY and CDR2 FYNNEI. The CDR3 spans 15 residues. With V trimmed by 3 bases and J by 2 bases, 4 bases remained unmatched. DNA for the CDR3: TGTGCCAGCAGTGAGAGACAGGGGGCCACCTACGAGCAGTACTTC. It specifies CASSERQGATYEQYF.

CDR3 DNA sequence: TGTGCCAGCAGCGTAGCAGATACGCAGTATTTT. This encodes CASSVADTQYF. The chain uses TRBV9 and TRBJ2-3; D is ambiguous. The germline gives CDR1 SGDLS, CDR2 YYNGEE. This CDR3 region has 11 residues. V was shortened by 0 bases and J by 4 bases, with 0 bases between the two germline ends.

The V gene is TRBV4-2, the J gene TRBJ2-7, with no clear D. V lost 2 bases, J lost 5 bases, and 19 bases lay in between. Germline V gene sequence: CDR1 LGHNA, CDR2 YNFKEQ. The CDR3 contains 16 residues. The CDR3: CASSQSKSENVNEQYF. The CDR3 DNA is TGTGCCAGCAGCCAATCGAAGTCCGAAAACGTCAACGAGCAGTACTTC.

In nucleotides, the CDR3 is TGCGCCAGCAGCCCGGGACAGGATGCCAATCAGCCCCAGCATTTT. Amino acids: CASSPGQDANQPQHF. The gene calls are TRBV5-1 and TRBJ1-5; TRBD1 agrees at 8 bases. The CDR3 consists of 15 residues. Trimming removed 4 bases from V and 3 bases from J; junction bases left unmatched: 6. Germline V gene sequence: CDR1 SGHRS, CDR2 YFSETQ. Drawing the rest from reference TRBV5-1 and TRBJ1-5, the complete variable domain is KAGVTQTPRYLIKTRGQQVTLSCSPISGHRSVSWYQQTPGQGLQFLFEYFSETQRNKGNFPGRFSGRQFSNSRSEMNVSTLELGDSALYLCASSPGQDANQPQHFGDGTRLSIL.

The genes are TRBV6-5 and TRBJ2-7, with D possibly matching TRBD1 (7 bases). The V end lost 0 bases, the J end lost 5 bases, and 11 bases lay between the germline ends. The germline gives CDR1 MNHEY, CDR2 SVGAGI. This CDR3 comprises 14 residues. CDR3 sequence (DNA): TGTGCCAGCAGTTACTCCGCAGGGGGGAACGAGCAGTACTTC. Its protein product is CASSYSAGGNEQYF.